This TCR beta chain was documented in a study of cytomegalovirus exposure and HLA in healthy donors. The study's findings and limits: A later analysis found common viral pathogens apparently linked to several of the most significant clusters. Most TCR sequences were seen very rarely across donors, but some public TCRs occurred in many.

V was clipped by 5 bases and J by 6 bases, with 21 bases between them. This CDR3 spans 16 amino acids. Germline loops: CDR1 MDHEN, CDR2 SYDVKM. PCR employed 60 Vbeta and 13 Jbeta primers. Sequencing used immunoSEQ multiplex PCR; TCRdb keeps in-frame clones, though not all of them. Here the sample spans approximately 84,000 clones, roughly 72% being singletons. This clone was observed a single time. Its antigen is not known. The V call is TRBV28, the J call TRBJ2-3; TRBD2 is a possible D gene (5 bases). Sequenced: PBMCs. This clonotype was obtained from a man aged 40-50 years in good health and CMV-seropositive. CDR3: CASSPAEEEGRDTQYF. The CDR3, as DNA: TGTGCCAGCAGTCCCGCCGAAGAAGAGGGCCGCGATACGCAGTATTTT.